Given below is one TCR beta chain in context. Sequencing used immunoSEQ multiplex PCR; TCRdb keeps in-frame clones, though not all of them. The sample has more than 95,000 clones; 75% to 90% are singletons. The data stem from a study of blood T cell repertoires in COVID-19. The wider study: The United States, Italy and Spain supplied acute and convalescent COVID-19 samples. PBMCs, B-cell-depleted T cells, or T cells were the source of the cDNA or gDNA that made up the material.

V gave up 5 bases and J gave up 2 bases, with 11 bases separating them. Per the germline V gene, CDR1 is LNHDA and CDR2 is SQIVND (reference sequence). This CDR3 has 14 residues. The V call is TRBV19, the J call TRBJ2-3; D gene ambiguous. The source is a human donor in a cohort sampled during active COVID-19. The sequenced sample was peripheral blood. This chain's CDR3 is CASSGPIHTDTQYF. CDR3 DNA sequence: TGTGCCAGTAGTGGCCCGATTCACACAGATACGCAGTATTTT.